In its sample, the clone carrying this TCR beta chain was seen many times. Antigen unknown. The time point denotes: newly diagnosed GD, antithyroid drugs for less than 3 months. Following extraction of RNA from PBMCs, that RNA was used to make the TCR library. Sequencing libraries for TCR beta were prepared with iRepertoire HTBI primers and Arm-PCR of CDR3 regions. One entry per CDR3 protein results from TCRdb running MiXCR on the multiplex PCR reads. Of a few hundred thousand distinct CDR3 sequences listed, around 13% are singletons. Trimming shortened V by 6 bases and J by 0 bases, and 15 bases separated the two germline ends. This CDR3 has 16 amino acids. Germline CDR1 is MDHEN and CDR2 is SYDVKM. The data originate from a study of regulatory T cells in long-lasting Graves disease. Regarding the study as a whole: The persistent group shared 2,700 or so public clonotypes, more than the roughly 970 shared by new patients.

These sequences were also reported in another study, on T cells in Graves' hyperthyroidism and ophthalmopathy. As that study records: Most thyroid clonotypes expanded above 0.001 were also detected in blood.

Sequenced here: peripheral blood mononuclear cells (PBMCs), sampled at new diagnosis, from a patient treated with antithyroid drugs. The chain is built from TRBV28 and TRBJ1-5; no firm D call. This clonotype was obtained from a woman between 45 and 60 years old with Graves disease. Here the CDR3 reads CASRTTRPISNQPQHF. The CDR3 bases are TGTGCCAGCAGAACGACCCGACCGATTAGCAATCAGCCCCAGCATTTT.